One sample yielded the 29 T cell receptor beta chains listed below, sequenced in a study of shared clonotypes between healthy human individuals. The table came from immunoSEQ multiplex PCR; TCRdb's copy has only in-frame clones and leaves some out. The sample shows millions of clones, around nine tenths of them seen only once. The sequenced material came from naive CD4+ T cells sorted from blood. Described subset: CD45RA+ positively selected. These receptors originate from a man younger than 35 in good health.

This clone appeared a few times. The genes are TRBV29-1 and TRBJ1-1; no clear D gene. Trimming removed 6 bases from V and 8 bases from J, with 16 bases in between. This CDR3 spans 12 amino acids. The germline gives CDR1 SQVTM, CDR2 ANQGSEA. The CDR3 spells CSVSDPGGEAFF. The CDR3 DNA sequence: TGCAGCGTGTCTGATCCGGGCGGGGAAGCTTTCTTT.

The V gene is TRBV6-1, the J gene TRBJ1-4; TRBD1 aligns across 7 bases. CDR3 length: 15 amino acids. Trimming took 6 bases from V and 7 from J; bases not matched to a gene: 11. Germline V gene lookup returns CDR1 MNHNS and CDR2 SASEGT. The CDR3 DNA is TGTGCCAGCAGCCAGGGGGGGACAGCGGTTGAAAAACTGTTTTTT. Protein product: CASSQGGTAVEKLFF.

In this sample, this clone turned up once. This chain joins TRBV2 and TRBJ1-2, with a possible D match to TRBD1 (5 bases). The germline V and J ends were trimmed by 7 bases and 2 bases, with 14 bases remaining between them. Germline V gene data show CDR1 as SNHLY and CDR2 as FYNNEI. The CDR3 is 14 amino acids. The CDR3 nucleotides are TGTGCCAGCACCGGGGAAACAGGAAACTATGGCTACACCTTC. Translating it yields CASTGETGNYGYTF.

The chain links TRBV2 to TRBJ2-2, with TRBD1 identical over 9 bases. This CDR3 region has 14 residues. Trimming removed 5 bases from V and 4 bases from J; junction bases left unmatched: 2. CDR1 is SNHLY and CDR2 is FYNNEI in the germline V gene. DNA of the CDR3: TGTGCCAGCAGTCGGACAGGGGTCACCGGGGAGCTGTTTTTT. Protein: CASSRTGVTGELFF.

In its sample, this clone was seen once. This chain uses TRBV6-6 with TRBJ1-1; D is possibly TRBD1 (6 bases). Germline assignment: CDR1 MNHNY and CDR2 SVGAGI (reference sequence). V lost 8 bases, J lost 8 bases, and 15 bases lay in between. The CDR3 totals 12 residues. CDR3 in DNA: TGTGCCAGCCAGAGGGGGGGGCGCGAAGCTTTCTTT. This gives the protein CASQRGGREAFF.

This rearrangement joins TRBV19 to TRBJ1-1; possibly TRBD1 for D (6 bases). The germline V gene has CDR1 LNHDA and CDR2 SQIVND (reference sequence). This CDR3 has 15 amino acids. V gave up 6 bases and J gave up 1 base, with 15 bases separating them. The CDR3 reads CASRGATVKNTEAFF. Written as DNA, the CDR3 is TGTGCCAGTAGGGGGGCCACGGTGAAGAACACTGAAGCTTTCTTT.

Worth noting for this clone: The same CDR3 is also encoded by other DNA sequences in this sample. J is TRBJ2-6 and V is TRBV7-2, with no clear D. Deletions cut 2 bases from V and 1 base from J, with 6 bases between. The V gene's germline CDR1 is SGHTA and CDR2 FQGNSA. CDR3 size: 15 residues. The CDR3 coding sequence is TGTGCCAGCAGCTTATTCGGGTCTGGGGCCAACGTCCTGACTTTC. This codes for CASSLFGSGANVLTF. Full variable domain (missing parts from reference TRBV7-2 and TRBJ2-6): GAGVSQSPSNKVTEKGKDVELRCDPISGHTALYWYRQSLGQGLEFLIYFQGNSAPDKSGLPSDRFSAERTGGSVSTLTIQRTQQEDSAVYLCASSLFGSGANVLTFGAGSRLTVL.

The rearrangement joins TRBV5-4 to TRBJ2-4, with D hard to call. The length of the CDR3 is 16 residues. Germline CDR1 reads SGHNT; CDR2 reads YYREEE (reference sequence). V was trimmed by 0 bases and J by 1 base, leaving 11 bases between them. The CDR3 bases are TGTGCCAGCAGCTTGGCTGGTGGGGTGGCCAAAAACATTCAGTACTTC. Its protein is CASSLAGGVAKNIQYF.

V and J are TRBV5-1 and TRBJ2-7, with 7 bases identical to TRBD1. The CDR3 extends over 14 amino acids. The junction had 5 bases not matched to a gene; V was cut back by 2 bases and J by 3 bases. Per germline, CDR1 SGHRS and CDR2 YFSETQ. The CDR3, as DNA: TGCGCCAGCAGCTTAAGGACAGGCCTCTACGAGCAGTACTTC. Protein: CASSLRTGLYEQYF.

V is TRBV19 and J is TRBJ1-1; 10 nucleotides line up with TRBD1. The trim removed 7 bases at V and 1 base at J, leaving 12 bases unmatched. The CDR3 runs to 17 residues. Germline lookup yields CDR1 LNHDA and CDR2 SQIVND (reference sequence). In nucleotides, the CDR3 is TGTGCCAGTAAGATGTCCGGACAGGGGGTGAGGAACACTGAAGCTTTCTTT. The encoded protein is CASKMSGQGVRNTEAFF.

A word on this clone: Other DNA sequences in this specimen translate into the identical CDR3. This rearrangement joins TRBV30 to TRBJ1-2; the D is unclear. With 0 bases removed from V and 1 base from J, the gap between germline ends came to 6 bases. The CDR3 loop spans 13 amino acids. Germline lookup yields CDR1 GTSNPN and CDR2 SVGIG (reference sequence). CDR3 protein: CAWSVRGNYGYTF. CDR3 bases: TGTGCCTGGAGTGTACGAGGTAACTATGGCTACACCTTC. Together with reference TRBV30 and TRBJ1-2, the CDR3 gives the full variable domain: SQTIHQWPATLVQPVGSPLSLECTVEGTSNPNLYWYRQAAGRGLQLLFYSVGIGQISSEVPQNLSASRPQDRQFILSSKKLLLSDSGFYLCAWSVRGNYGYTFGSGTRLTVV.

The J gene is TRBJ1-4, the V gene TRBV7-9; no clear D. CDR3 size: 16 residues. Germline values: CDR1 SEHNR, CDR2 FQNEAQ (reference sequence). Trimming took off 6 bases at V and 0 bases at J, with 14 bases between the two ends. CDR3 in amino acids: CASSYPASPTNEKLFF. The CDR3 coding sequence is TGTGCCAGCAGTTACCCGGCAAGCCCAACTAATGAAAAACTGTTTTTT.

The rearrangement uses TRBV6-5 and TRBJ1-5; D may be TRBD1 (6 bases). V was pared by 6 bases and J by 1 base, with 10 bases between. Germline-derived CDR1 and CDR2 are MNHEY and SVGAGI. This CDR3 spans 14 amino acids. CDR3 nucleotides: TGTGCCAGCAGGCCGGGACACAGCAATCAGCCCCAGCATTTT. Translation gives CASRPGHSNQPQHF.

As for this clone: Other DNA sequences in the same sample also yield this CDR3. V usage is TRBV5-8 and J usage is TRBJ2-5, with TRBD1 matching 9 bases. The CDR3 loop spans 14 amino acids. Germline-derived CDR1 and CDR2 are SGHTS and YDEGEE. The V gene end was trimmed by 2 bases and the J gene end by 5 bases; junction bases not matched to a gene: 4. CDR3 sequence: CASSFGQGKETQYF. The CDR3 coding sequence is TGTGCCAGCAGCTTCGGACAGGGGAAGGAGACCCAGTACTTC.

The CDR3 DNA sequence: TGTGCCAGCAGTGATTGGGTCGGGGAGCTGTTTTTT. It yields the protein CASSDWVGELFF. This chain joins TRBV2 and TRBJ2-2; D is unclear. The V gene's germline CDR1 is SNHLY and CDR2 FYNNEI. The CDR3 covers 12 residues. V lost 3 bases and J lost 7, with 6 bases in between.

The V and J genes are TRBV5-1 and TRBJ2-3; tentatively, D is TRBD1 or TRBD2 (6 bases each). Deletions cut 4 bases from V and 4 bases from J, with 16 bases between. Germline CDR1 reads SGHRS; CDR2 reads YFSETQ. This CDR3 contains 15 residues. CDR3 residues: CASSAQQGGADTQYF. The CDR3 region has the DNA TGCGCCAGCAGCGCCCAACAGGGCGGGGCAGATACGCAGTATTTT.

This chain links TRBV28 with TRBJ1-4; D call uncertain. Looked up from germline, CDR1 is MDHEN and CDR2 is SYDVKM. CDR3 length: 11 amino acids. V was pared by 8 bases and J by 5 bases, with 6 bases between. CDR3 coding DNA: TGTGCCAGCTGGATGAATGAAAAACTGTTTTTT. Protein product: CASWMNEKLFF.

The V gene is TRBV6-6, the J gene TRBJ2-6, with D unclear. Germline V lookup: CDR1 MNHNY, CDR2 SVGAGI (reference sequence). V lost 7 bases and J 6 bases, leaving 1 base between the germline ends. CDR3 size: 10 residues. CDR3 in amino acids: CASTANVLTF. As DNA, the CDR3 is TGTGCCAGCACGGCCAACGTCCTGACTTTC.

CDR3 amino acids: CASSLPRGTQYF. The CDR3 DNA sequence: TGTGCCAGCAGTTTGCCCCGGGGGACCCAGTACTTC. This chain joins TRBV28 and TRBJ2-5; D might be TRBD2 (5 bases). The CDR3 is 12 amino acids. CDR1 MDHEN and CDR2 SYDVKM come from the germline V gene. V shed 3 bases and J shed 7 bases, with 9 bases lying between them. Complete variable domain (other parts from reference TRBV28 and TRBJ2-5): DVKVTQSSRYLVKRTGEKVFLECVQDMDHENMFWYRQDPGLGLRLIYFSYDVKMKEKGDIPEGYSVSREKKERFSLILESASTNQTSMYLCASSLPRGTQYFGPGTRLLVL.

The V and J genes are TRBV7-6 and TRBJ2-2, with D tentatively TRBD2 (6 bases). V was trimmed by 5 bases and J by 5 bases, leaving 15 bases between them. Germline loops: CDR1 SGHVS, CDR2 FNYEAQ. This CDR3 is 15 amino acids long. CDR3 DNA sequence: TGTGCCAGCAGCATAGTCGGGAGTCTAACCGGGGAGCTGTTTTTT. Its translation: CASSIVGSLTGELFF.

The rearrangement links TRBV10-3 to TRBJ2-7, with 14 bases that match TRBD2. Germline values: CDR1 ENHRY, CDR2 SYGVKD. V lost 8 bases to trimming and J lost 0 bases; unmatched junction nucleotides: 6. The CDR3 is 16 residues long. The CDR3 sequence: CAIGTSGRESSYEQYF. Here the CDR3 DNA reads TGTGCCATCGGGACTAGCGGGAGAGAGAGCTCCTACGAGCAGTACTTC.

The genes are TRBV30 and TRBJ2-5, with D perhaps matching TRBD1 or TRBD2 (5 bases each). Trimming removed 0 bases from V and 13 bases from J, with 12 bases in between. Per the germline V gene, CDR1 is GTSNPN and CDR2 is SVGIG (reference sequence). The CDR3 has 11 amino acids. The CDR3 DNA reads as TGTGCCTGGAGTGTTGAAGAGGGGAGGTACTTC. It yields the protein CAWSVEEGRYF.

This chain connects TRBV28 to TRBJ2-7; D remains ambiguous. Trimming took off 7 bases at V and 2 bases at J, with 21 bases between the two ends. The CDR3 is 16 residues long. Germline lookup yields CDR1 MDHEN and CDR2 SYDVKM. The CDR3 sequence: CASTVLGQDHPYEQYF. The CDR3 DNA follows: TGTGCCAGCACTGTTTTAGGGCAGGACCACCCCTACGAGCAGTACTTC.

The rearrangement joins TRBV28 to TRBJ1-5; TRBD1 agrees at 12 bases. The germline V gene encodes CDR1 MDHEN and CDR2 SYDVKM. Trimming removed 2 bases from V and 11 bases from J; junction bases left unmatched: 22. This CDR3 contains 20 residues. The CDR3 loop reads CASSLGRGTGGPWRSLTQHF. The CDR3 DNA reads TGTGCCAGCAGTTTAGGGCGGGGGACAGGGGGCCCCTGGAGGTCATTAACCCAGCATTTT.

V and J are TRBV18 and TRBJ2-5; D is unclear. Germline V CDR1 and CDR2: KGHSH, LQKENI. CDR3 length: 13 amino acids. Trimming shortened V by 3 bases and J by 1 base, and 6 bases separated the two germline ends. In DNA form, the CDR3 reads TGTGCCAGCTCACCTTCGTTCCAAGAGACCCAGTACTTC. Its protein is CASSPSFQETQYF.

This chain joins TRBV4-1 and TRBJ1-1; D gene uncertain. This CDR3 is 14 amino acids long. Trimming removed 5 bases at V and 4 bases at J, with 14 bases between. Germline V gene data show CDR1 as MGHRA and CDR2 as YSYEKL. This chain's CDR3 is CASSYPLRSTEAFF. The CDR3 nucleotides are TGCGCCAGCAGCTATCCTTTGAGGAGCACTGAAGCTTTCTTT.

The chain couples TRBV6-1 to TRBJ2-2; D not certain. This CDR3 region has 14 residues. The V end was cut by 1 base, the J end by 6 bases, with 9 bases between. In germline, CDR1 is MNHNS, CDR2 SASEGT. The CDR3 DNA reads TGTGCCAGCAGTGAAGGCGTCTCCCCCGGGGAGCTGTTTTTT. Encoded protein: CASSEGVSPGELFF.

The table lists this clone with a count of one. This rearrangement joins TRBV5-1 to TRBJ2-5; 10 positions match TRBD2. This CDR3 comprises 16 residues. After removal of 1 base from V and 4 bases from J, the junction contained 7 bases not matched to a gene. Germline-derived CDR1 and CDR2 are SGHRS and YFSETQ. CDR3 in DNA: TGCGCCAGCAGCTTGCCTAGCGGGAGTATCCGAGAGACCCAGTACTTC. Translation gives CASSLPSGSIRETQYF.

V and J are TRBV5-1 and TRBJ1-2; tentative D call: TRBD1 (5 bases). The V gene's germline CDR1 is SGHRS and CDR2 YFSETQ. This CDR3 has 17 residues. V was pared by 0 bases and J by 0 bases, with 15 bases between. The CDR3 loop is CASSLGGSSNSNYGYTF. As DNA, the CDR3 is TGCGCCAGCAGCTTGGGGGGGTCCTCTAACTCTAACTATGGCTACACCTTC.